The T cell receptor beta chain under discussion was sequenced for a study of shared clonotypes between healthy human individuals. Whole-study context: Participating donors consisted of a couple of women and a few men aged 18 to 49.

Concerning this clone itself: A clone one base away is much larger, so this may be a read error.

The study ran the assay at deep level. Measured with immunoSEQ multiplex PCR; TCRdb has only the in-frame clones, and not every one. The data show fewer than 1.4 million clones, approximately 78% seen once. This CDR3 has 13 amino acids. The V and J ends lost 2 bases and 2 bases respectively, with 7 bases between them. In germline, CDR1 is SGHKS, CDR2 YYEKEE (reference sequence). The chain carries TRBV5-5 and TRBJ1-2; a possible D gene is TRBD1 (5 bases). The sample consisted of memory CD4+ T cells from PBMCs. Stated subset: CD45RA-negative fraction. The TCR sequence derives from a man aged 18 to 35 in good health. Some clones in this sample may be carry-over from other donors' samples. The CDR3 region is CASSFGGNYGYTF. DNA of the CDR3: TGTGCCAGCAGCTTTGGGGGGAACTATGGCTACACCTTC. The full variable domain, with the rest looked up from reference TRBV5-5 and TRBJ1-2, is DAGVTQSPTHLIKTRGQQVTLRCSPISGHKSVSWYQQVLGQGPQFIFQYYEKEERGRGNFPDRFSARQFPNYSSELNVNALLLGDSALYLCASSFGGNYGYTFGSGTRLTVV.